This TCR beta chain comes out of a study of blood T cell repertoires in COVID-19. This CDR3 is 15 amino acids long. In germline, CDR1 is MNHEY, CDR2 SVGAGI. V lost 5 bases to trimming and J lost 4 bases; unmatched junction nucleotides: 9. Authors' methods: Estimation of nucleated cell counts was performed using reference gene primer amplification. The protocol was immunoSEQ multiplex PCR, while the TCRdb copy is restricted to in-frame clones and leaves out a portion. The V and J calls and clone size were taken over from that table, and D and trimming were inferred from the DNA. This sample has roughly 220,000 clones, with about 88% found just once.

The V call is TRBV6-5, the J call TRBJ1-2; TRBD1 agrees at 8 bases. The sequencing input was peripheral blood. The sequence derives from a woman between 50 and 59 years old with COVID-19, enrolled during active disease. In DNA, the CDR3 is TGTGCCAGCAGTACAGCCAAGGACAGGGCCTATGGCTACACCTTC. It yields the protein CASSTAKDRAYGYTF.